The 5 T cell receptor beta chains below were found in one sample sequenced in a study of T-cell reconstitution after alpha-beta-depleted transplantation in children. Preparation of the TCRbeta library used unique molecular identifiers. MiXCR, applied by TCRdb to the PCR reads, yields one record per CDR3 protein. The table shows 350,000 to 450,000 distinct CDR3 sequences, with 13% occurring only once. The specimen was PBMCs, collected from the stem cell graft. The source is a human donor who donated a stem cell graft to a child with Fanconi anemia.

This clonotype was observed a handful of times. V usage is TRBV4-2 and J usage is TRBJ2-2; perhaps D is TRBD1 or TRBD2 (5 bases each). Germline assignment: CDR1 LGHNA and CDR2 YNFKEQ. The CDR3 is made up of 16 amino acids. V gave up 4 bases and J gave up 2 bases, with 14 bases separating them. DNA of the CDR3: TGTGCCAGCAGCCCCCTCGGGACCTTCAACACCGGGGAGCTGTTTTTT. Translation gives CASSPLGTFNTGELFF.

This clonotype was picked up a small number of times. The chain links TRBV6-1 to TRBJ1-1, with TRBD1 as a possible D gene (5 bases). The V gene's germline CDR1 is MNHNS and CDR2 SASEGT. The ends were cut back, 2 bases at V and 4 bases at J, with 11 bases in the middle. CDR3 length: 14 residues. CDR3: CASSESGRGTEAFF. As DNA, the CDR3 is TGTGCCAGCAGTGAAAGTGGGAGGGGCACTGAAGCTTTCTTT.

This clonotype was seen a few times. The J gene is TRBJ2-1, the V gene TRBV7-2, with D perhaps matching TRBD2 (5 bases). The V and J ends lost 8 bases and 2 bases respectively, with 13 bases between them. The germline gives CDR1 SGHTA, CDR2 FQGNSA. The CDR3 extends over 14 amino acids. CDR3 region: CASGRSGAYNEQFF. CDR3 DNA sequence: TGTGCCAGCGGCCGAAGCGGTGCCTACAATGAGCAGTTCTTC.

This clonotype has a handful of counts. The J gene is TRBJ1-4, the V gene TRBV9; a possible D gene is TRBD1 (5 bases). CDR3 length: 15 residues. V lost 0 bases, J lost 5 bases, and 11 bases lay in between. Germline V gene data show CDR1 as SGDLS and CDR2 as YYNGEE. In DNA, the CDR3 is TGTGCCAGCAGCGTAGGAACAGGCCTCAATGAAAAACTGTTTTTT. Its protein is CASSVGTGLNEKLFF.

This clonotype was counted at least ten times. The rearrangement joins TRBV9 to TRBJ2-2, with 8 bases identical to TRBD2. V was pared by 0 bases and J by 7 bases, with 2 bases of the junction left unmatched. Germline CDR1 SGDLS, CDR2 YYNGEE. This CDR3 comprises 14 residues. The CDR3 nucleotides are TGTGCCAGCAGCGTAGTAACTAGCGGCGGGGAGCTGTTTTTT. Translating gives CASSVVTSGGELFF.